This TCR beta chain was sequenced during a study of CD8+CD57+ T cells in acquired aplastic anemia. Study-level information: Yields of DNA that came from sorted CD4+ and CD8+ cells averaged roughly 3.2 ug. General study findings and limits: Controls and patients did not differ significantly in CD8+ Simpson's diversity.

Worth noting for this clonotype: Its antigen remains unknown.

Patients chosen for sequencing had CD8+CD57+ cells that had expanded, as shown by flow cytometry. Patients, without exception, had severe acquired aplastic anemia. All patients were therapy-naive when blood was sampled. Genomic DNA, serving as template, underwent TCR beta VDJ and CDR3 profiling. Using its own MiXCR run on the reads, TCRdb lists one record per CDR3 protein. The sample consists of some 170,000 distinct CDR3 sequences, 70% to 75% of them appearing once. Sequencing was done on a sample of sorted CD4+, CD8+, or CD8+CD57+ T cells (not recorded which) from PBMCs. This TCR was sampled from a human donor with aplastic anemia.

CDR3 sequence: CASQGGHGELFF. The CDR3 region has the DNA TGCGCCTCCCAAGGGGGCCACGGGGAGCTGTTTTTT. The rearrangement uses TRBV20-1 and TRBJ2-2; 7 positions agree with TRBD1. The CDR3 has 12 amino acids. CDR1 DFQATT and CDR2 SNEGSKA come from the germline V gene (reference sequence).